A single sample gave rise to the 18 T cell receptor beta chains below, sequenced in a study of cytomegalovirus exposure and HLA in healthy donors. PCR employed 60 Vbeta and 13 Jbeta primers. Clones were sequenced by immunoSEQ multiplex PCR, and TCRdb holds only the in-frame ones, with some missing. The table lists around 200,000 clones, over 60% of them singletons. The material sequenced was PBMCs. These TCRs come from a male donor in good health and CMV-seronegative.

The chain joins TRBV5-4 to TRBJ2-7; 8 nucleotides match TRBD2. This CDR3 has 16 amino acids. Trimming at V came to 7 bases and at J to 0 bases, leaving 12 bases not matched to a gene. CDR1 and CDR2 (germline): SGHNT, YYREEE (reference sequence). This chain's CDR3 is CASGARSGGDSYEQYF. CDR3 DNA sequence: TGTGCCAGCGGCGCTAGGAGCGGGGGAGACTCCTACGAGCAGTACTTC.

The table lists this clone with a few counts. J is TRBJ2-7 and V is TRBV6-5; tentative D call: TRBD1 (5 bases). V was shortened by 6 bases and J by 3 bases, with 15 bases between the two germline ends. The germline CDR1 and CDR2 sequences are MNHEY and SVGAGI. The CDR3 runs to 14 residues. This CDR3 is CASSPTALGYEQYF. In nucleotides, the CDR3 is TGTGCCAGCAGCCCGACAGCTTTGGGCTACGAGCAGTACTTC.

The J gene is TRBJ2-7, the V gene TRBV4-1, with TRBD2 matching over 8 bases. This CDR3 contains 18 residues. Germline V gives CDR1 MGHRA, CDR2 YSYEKL. Trimming at V came to 1 base and at J to 0 bases, leaving 11 bases not matched to a gene. DNA for the CDR3: TGCGCCAGCAGCCAAGCCTACCTCGGGGGGGGACTCTCCTACGAGCAGTACTTC. It codes for CASSQAYLGGGLSYEQYF.

The table lists this clone with a count of one. The V and J genes are TRBV28 and TRBJ2-7; 10 positions agree with TRBD2. Unmatched junction bases numbered 6, after V lost 3 bases and J lost 4 bases. Germline assignment: CDR1 MDHEN and CDR2 SYDVKM. CDR3 size: 15 residues. As DNA, the CDR3 is TGTGCCAGCAGTTTGGTTGCTAGCGGGAGTTACGAGCAGTACTTC. This gives the protein CASSLVASGSYEQYF.

The sample holds a few counts of this clone. The same CDR3 arises from other DNA sequences in this sample as well. The genes are TRBV19 and TRBJ1-1; no reliable D call. Trimming pared 1 base from V and 1 base from J, leaving 4 bases between. Germline lookup yields CDR1 LNHDA and CDR2 SQIVND (reference sequence). This CDR3 spans 13 amino acids. CDR3 in amino acids: CASSIGQNTEAFF. The DNA for the CDR3 is TGTGCCAGTAGTATAGGTCAGAACACTGAAGCTTTCTTT.

This chain links TRBV29-1 with TRBJ2-7; TRBD1 aligns across 8 bases. Unmatched junction bases numbered 5, after V lost 1 base and J lost 6 bases. CDR1 and CDR2 from the germline V gene are SQVTM and ANQGSEA. The CDR3 length is 13 residues. The chain's CDR3 is CSVEGTGTFEQYF. The CDR3 bases are TGCAGCGTTGAAGGGACAGGGACGTTCGAGCAGTACTTC.

The genes are TRBV11-2 and TRBJ2-5; the match to TRBD2 covers 13 bases. Germline trimming cut 2 bases from V and 5 bases from J; bases unmatched to any gene: 8. CDR3 length: 17 residues. Germline CDR1 and CDR2: SGHAT and FQNNGV. CDR3 coding DNA: TGTGCCAGCAGCTTACGGACTAGCGGGGGCCGGGGGGAGACCCAGTACTTC. As protein: CASSLRTSGGRGETQYF.

The chain recombines TRBV5-4 with TRBJ2-5, with a tentative D call TRBD2 (5 bases). Germline CDR1 SGHNT, CDR2 YYREEE (reference sequence). The germline V and J ends were trimmed by 4 bases and 1 base, with 17 bases remaining between them. This CDR3 region has 16 residues. CDR3: CASSEVATTLQETQYF. The DNA for the CDR3 is TGTGCCAGCAGCGAGGTGGCGACTACCCTCCAAGAGACCCAGTACTTC. Looking up the rest from reference TRBV5-4 and TRBJ2-5 gives the full variable domain: ETGVTQSPTHLIKTRGQQVTLRCSSQSGHNTVSWYQQALGQGPQFIFQYYREEENGRGNFPPRFSGLQFPNYSSELNVNALELDDSALYLCASSEVATTLQETQYFGPGTRLLVL.

V usage is TRBV28 and J usage is TRBJ2-1; tentatively, D is TRBD1 (7 bases). This CDR3 is 15 amino acids long. Trimming cost V 8 bases and J 4 bases, with 18 bases left between them. The germline V gene encodes CDR1 MDHEN and CDR2 SYDVKM. CDR3 nucleotide sequence: TGTGCCAGCCGCAACGGGGGACAGAGATACAATGAGCAGTTCTTC. This translates into CASRNGGQRYNEQFF.

V is TRBV5-4 and J is TRBJ2-7, with 11 bases aligning to TRBD2. The V and J ends lost 3 bases and 2 bases, in that order; junction bases with no gene match: 4. The CDR3 spans 15 residues. Germline CDR1 SGHNT, CDR2 YYREEE (reference sequence). The CDR3 loop is CASSSPGLAAYEQYF. CDR3 sequence (DNA): TGTGCCAGCAGCTCCCCGGGACTAGCGGCCTACGAGCAGTACTTC.

The rearrangement uses TRBV13 and TRBJ2-6; TRBD1 agrees at 8 bases. V lost 5 bases to trimming and J lost 3 bases; unmatched junction nucleotides: 12. Looked up from germline, CDR1 is PRHDT and CDR2 is FYEKMQ (reference sequence). The CDR3 extends over 18 amino acids. CDR3 DNA: TGTGCCAGCAGCACGGACAGGGTATCGCGTAGTGGGGCCAACGTCCTGACTTTC. It encodes CASSTDRVSRSGANVLTF.

This chain uses TRBV30 with TRBJ1-5; 8 nucleotides line up with TRBD1. The CDR3 consists of 14 residues. CDR1 and CDR2 (germline): GTSNPN, SVGIG (reference sequence). J gave up 8 bases and V 2 bases, and 8 bases lay outside the gene matches. CDR3 protein: CAWSITLQGEPQHF. The DNA for the CDR3 is TGTGCCTGGAGTATAACATTACAGGGGGAGCCCCAGCATTTT.

V and J are TRBV25-1 and TRBJ2-7, with D tentatively TRBD2 (6 bases). Looked up from germline, CDR1 is MGHDK and CDR2 is SYGVNS. V shed 1 base and J shed 5 bases, with 15 bases lying between them. The CDR3 runs 15 residues. The CDR3 region has the DNA TGTGCCAGCAGTGAATTGGGGCGGGCGGGACACGAGCAGTACTTC. It yields the protein CASSELGRAGHEQYF.

The chain joins TRBV27 to TRBJ1-2; the D gene is possibly TRBD1 (6 bases). This CDR3 is built from 13 residues. Germline CDR1 is MNHEY and CDR2 is SMNVEV (reference sequence). V lost 5 bases to trimming and J lost 8 bases, with 15 bases between them. The CDR3 sequence: CASSRSGGWGYTF. The CDR3 DNA sequence: TGTGCCAGCAGTCGGTCGGGGGGCTGGGGCTACACCTTC.

Only one count was recorded for this clone. The V and J genes are TRBV28 and TRBJ2-1, with D tentatively TRBD2 (6 bases). The germline gives CDR1 MDHEN, CDR2 SYDVKM. The CDR3 is 14 amino acids. The germline V and J ends were trimmed by 7 bases and 8 bases, with 18 bases remaining between them. Here the CDR3 reads CASTLRAGLYEQFF. The CDR3 bases are TGTGCCAGCACCTTACGGGCGGGACTCTATGAGCAGTTCTTC.

The CDR3 bases are TGTGCCAGCAGCTTAGTTGGACAGGTCAGCTCCTACGAGCAGTACTTC. Protein sequence: CASSLVGQVSSYEQYF. The chain uses TRBV7-6 and TRBJ2-7, with 7 bases aligning to TRBD1. The CDR3 totals 16 residues. The germline CDR1 and CDR2 sequences are SGHVS and FNYEAQ. V shed 1 base and J 0 bases; nucleotides not matched to a gene: 6.

CDR3 in DNA: TGTGCCAGTAGTATACAGGGGCAGGTAGGCAATCAGCCCCAGCATTTT. Its translation: CASSIQGQVGNQPQHF. The chain joins TRBV19 to TRBJ1-5, with a tentative D call TRBD1 (6 bases). CDR3 length equals 16 residues. CDR1 and CDR2 (germline): LNHDA, SQIVND (reference sequence). Trimming shortened V by 2 bases and J by 2 bases, and 13 bases separated the two germline ends.

The chain recombines TRBV11-2 with TRBJ1-2; no definite D call. The CDR3 extends over 12 amino acids. Germline CDR1 SGHAT, CDR2 FQNNGV. The V and J ends lost 5 bases and 8 bases respectively, with 12 bases between them. The CDR3 DNA reads TGTGCCAGCAGCCTGGAGCAAAGAGGCTACACCTTC. Its protein is CASSLEQRGYTF.